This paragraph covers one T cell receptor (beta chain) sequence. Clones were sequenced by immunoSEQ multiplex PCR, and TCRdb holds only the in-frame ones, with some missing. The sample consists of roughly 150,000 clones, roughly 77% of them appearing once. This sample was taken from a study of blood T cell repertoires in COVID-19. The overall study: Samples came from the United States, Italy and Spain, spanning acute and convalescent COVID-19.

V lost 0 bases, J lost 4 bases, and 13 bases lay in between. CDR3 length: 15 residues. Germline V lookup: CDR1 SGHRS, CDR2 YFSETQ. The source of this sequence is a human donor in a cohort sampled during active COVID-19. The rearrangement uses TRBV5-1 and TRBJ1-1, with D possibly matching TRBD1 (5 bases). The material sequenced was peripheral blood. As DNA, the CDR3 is TGCGCCAGCAGCTTGGATCAGGGTAAGCGCACTGAAGCTTTCTTT. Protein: CASSLDQGKRTEAFF.